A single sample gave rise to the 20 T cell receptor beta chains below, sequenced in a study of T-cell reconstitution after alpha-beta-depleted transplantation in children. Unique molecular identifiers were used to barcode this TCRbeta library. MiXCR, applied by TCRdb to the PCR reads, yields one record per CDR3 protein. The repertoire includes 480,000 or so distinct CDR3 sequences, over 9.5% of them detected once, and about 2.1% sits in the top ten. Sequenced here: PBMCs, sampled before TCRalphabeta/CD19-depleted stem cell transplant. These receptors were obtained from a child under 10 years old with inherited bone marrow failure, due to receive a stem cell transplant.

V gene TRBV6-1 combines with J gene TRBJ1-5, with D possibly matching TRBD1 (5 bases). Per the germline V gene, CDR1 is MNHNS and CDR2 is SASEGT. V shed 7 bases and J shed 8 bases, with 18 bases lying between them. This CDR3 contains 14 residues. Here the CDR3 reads CASTSRQSREPQHF. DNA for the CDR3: TGTGCCAGCACCTCAAGACAGTCAAGGGAGCCCCAGCATTTT.

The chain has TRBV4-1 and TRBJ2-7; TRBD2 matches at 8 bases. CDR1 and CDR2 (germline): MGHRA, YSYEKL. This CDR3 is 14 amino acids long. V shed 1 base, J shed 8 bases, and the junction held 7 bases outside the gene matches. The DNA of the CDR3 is TGCGCCAGCAGCCAAGGTCTAGCGGGTGGCCAGCAGTACTTC. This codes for CASSQGLAGGQQYF.

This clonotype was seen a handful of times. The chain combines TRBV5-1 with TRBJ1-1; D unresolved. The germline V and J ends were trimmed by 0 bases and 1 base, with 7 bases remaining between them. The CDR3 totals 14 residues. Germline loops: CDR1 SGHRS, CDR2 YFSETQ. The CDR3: CASSLANRNTEAFF. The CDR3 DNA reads TGCGCCAGCAGCTTGGCCAACAGGAACACTGAAGCTTTCTTT.

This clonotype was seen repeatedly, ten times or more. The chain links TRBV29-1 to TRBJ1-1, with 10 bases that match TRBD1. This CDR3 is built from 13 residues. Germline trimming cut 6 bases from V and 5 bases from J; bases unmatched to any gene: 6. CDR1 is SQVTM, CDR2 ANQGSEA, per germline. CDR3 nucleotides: TGCAGCGTCTTACGGACAGGGGGTACTGAAGCTTTCTTT. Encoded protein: CSVLRTGGTEAFF.

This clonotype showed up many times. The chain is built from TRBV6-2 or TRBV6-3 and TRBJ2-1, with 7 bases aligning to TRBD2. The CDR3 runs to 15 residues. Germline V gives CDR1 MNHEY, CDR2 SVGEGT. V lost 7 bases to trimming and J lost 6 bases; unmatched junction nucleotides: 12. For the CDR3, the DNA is TGTGCCAGCACCGACCCGGGCGGGAGACGCAATGAGCAGTTCTTC. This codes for CASTDPGGRRNEQFF.

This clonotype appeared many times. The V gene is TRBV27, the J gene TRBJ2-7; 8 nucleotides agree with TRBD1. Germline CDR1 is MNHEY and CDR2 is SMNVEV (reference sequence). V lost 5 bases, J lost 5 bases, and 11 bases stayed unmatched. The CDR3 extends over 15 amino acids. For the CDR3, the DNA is TGTGCCAGCAGTCTAGGACAGGGCGCTGGGAACGAGCAGTACTTC. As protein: CASSLGQGAGNEQYF.

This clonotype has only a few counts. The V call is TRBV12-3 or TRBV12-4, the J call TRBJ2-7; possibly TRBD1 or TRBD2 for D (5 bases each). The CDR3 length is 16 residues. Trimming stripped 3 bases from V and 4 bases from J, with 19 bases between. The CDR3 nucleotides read TGTGCCAGCAGTTTTTATGGGGCCGGGGCCCTTTACGAGCAGTACTTC. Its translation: CASSFYGAGALYEQYF.

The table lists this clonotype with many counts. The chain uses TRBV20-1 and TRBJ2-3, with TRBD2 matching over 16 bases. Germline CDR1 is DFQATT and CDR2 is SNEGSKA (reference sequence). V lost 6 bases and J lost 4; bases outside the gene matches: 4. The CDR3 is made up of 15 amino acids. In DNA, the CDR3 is TGCAGTGCGGGGACTAGCGGGAGGGGGCCAGATACGCAGTATTTT. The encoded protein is CSAGTSGRGPDTQYF.

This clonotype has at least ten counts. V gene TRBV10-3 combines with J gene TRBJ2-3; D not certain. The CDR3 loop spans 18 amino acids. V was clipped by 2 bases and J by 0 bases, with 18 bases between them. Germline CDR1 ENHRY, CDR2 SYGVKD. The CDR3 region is CAISEVIGVGVSTDTQYF. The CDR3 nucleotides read TGTGCCATCAGTGAGGTGATAGGTGTGGGCGTGAGCACAGATACGCAGTATTTT.

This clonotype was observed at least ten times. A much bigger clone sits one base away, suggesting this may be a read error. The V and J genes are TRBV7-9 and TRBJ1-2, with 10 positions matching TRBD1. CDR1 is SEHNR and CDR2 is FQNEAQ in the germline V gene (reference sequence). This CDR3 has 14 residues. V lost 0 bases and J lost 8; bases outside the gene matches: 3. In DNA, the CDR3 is TGTGCCAGCAGCTTAGCCGGGACAGGGGACGGCTACACCTTC. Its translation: CASSLAGTGDGYTF.

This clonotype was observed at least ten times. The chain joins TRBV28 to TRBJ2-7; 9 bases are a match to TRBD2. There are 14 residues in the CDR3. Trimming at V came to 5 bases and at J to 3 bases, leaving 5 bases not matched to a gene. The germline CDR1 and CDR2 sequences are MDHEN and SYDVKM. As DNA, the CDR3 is TGTGCCAGCAGTGTAGCGGGAGTGGGCTACGAGCAGTACTTC. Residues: CASSVAGVGYEQYF.

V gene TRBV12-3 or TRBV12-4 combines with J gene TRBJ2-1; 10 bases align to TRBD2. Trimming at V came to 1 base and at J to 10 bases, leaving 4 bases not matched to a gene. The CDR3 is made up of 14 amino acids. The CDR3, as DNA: TGTGCCAGCAGTTTAGGGACTAGCGGAACCGAGCAGTTCTTC. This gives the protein CASSLGTSGTEQFF.

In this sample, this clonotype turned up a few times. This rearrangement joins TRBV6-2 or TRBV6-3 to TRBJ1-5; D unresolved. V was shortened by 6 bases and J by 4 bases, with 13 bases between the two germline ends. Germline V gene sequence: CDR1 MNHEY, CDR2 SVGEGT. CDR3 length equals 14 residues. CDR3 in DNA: TGTGCCAGCAGCCTAGACCAGAGGAATCAGCCCCAGCATTTT. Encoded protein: CASSLDQRNQPQHF.

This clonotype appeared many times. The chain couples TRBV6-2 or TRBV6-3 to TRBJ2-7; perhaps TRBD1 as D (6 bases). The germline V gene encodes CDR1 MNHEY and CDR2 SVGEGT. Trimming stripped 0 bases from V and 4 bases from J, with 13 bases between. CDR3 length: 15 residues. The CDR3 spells CASSYSSDRPYEQYF. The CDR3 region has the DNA TGTGCCAGCAGTTACTCGTCGGACAGACCTTACGAGCAGTACTTC.

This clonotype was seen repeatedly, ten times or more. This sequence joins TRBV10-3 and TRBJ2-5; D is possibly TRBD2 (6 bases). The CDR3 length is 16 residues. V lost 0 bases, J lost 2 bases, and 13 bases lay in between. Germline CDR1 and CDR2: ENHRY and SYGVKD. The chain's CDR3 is CAISESLGLDQETQYF. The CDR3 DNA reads TGTGCCATCAGTGAGTCTTTGGGACTGGATCAAGAGACCCAGTACTTC.

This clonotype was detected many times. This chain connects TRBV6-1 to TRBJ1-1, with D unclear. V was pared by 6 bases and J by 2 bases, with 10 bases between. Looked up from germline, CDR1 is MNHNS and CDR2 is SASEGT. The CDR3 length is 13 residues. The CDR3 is CASRKGSNTEAFF. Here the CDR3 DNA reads TGTGCCAGCAGAAAAGGGAGTAACACTGAAGCTTTCTTT.

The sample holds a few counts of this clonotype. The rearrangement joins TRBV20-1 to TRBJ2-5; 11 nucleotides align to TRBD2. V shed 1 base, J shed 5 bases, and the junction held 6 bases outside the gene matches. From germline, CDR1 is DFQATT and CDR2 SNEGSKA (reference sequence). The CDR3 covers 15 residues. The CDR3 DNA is TGCAGTGCTAGAGGGTCTAGCGGGGGGCGGGAGACCCAGTACTTC. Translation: CSARGSSGGRETQYF.

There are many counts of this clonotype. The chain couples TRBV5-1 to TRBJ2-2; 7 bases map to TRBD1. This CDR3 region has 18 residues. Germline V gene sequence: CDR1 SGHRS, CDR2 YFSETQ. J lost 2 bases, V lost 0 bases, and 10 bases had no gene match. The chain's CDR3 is CASSLGFFRDRNTGELFF. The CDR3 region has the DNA TGCGCCAGCAGCTTGGGATTCTTCCGGGACAGAAACACCGGGGAGCTGTTTTTT. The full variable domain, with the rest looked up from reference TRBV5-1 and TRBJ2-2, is KAGVTQTPRYLIKTRGQQVTLSCSPISGHRSVSWYQQTPGQGLQFLFEYFSETQRNKGNFPGRFSGRQFSNSRSEMNVSTLELGDSALYLCASSLGFFRDRNTGELFFGEGSRLTVL.

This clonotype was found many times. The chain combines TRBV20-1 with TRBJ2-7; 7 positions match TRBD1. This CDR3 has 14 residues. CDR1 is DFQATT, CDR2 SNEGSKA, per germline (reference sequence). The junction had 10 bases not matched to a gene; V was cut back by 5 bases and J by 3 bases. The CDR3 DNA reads TGCAGTGCTGAAAGACAGGGCGTCTTCTACGAGCAGTACTTC. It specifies CSAERQGVFYEQYF.

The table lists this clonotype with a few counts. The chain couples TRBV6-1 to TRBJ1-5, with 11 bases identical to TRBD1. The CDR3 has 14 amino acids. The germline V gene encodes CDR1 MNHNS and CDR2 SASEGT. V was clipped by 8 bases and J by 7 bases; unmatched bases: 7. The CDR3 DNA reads TGTGCCAGCGGTAGGGGACAGGGGGTGCAGCCCCAGCATTTT. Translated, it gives CASGRGQGVQPQHF.